The T cell receptor beta chain under discussion was sequenced for a study of T cell responses to AZD1222 COVID-19 vaccine. Whole-study results and caveats: Seropositivity was recorded at baseline in only six AZD1222 recipients.

Turning to this clone: What it binds is not known.

V was clipped by 0 bases and J by 5 bases, with 14 bases between them. CDR1 and CDR2 (germline): SGHRS, YFSETQ. CDR3 length: 15 amino acids. TCRdb keeps only in-frame clones here, not all; method: immunoSEQ multiplex PCR. The table records under 200,000 clones, 70% to 90% of them present only once. The receptor's source is an adult who received the AZD1222 COVID-19 vaccine. Sequencing was performed on peripheral blood, taken 28 days after the second AZD1222 dose. The chain has TRBV5-1 and TRBJ2-5, with D perhaps matching TRBD2 (6 bases). The CDR3 nucleotides read TGCGCCAGCAGCTTGGGCGGGACGGCCCGGGAGACCCAGTACTTC. Amino acid sequence: CASSLGGTARETQYF.